The next 20 T cell receptor beta chains were all read from a single sample in a study of Ad26.COV2.S vaccination and SARS-CoV-2 variants. Generated by immunoSEQ multiplex PCR, the TCRdb table keeps only in-frame clones and is missing some. The sample includes about 350,000 clones, roughly 91% of them seen just once. The treatment: about 20 received Ad26.COV2.S at low or high dose, single or two shots; about 5 received placebo; per-sample allocation not given. Collection of the samples took place on day 63 after the first injection of vaccine or placebo. This sample comprised peripheral blood, obtained in a trial of Ad26.COV2.S vaccine versus placebo. These receptors were collected from a person between 18 and 60 years old who received the Ad26.COV2.S COVID-19 vaccine or a placebo.

As regards this clone: Other DNA sequences within the sample encode an identical CDR3. V and J are TRBV19 and TRBJ1-2, with TRBD1 identical over 7 bases. The ends lost 6 bases at V and 4 bases at J; junction bases unmatched: 5. From germline, CDR1 is LNHDA and CDR2 SQIVND (reference sequence). The CDR3 covers 13 residues. The CDR3, as DNA: TGTGCCAGTAGCCCACAGGGGCCCTATGGCTACACCTTC. Translating gives CASSPQGPYGYTF. Supplemented by reference TRBV19 and TRBJ1-2, the full variable domain reads DGGITQSPKYLFRKEGQNVTLSCEQNLNHDAMYWYRQDPGQGLRLIYYSQIVNDFQKGDIAEGYSVSREKKESFPLTVTSAQKNPTAFYLCASSPQGPYGYTFGSGTRLTVV.

The chain links TRBV28 to TRBJ2-1, with D possibly being TRBD1 or TRBD2 (5 bases each). Germline V CDR1 and CDR2: MDHEN, SYDVKM. The CDR3 loop spans 15 amino acids. V lost 3 bases and J lost 5, with 14 bases in between. Written as DNA, the CDR3 is TGTGCCAGCAGTTTGCTGGGGACGGATAACAATGAGCAGTTCTTC. Translating it yields CASSLLGTDNNEQFF.

This chain joins TRBV5-6 and TRBJ2-7; 9 nucleotides align to TRBD1. Germline CDR1 SGHDT, CDR2 YYEEEE. The CDR3 contains 15 residues. Losses at the gene ends were 2 bases for V and 3 bases for J; bases not matched to a gene: 6. CDR3 sequence reads: CASSFHPGQGYEQYF. CDR3 in DNA: TGTGCCAGCAGCTTCCATCCGGGACAGGGCTACGAGCAGTACTTC. Filled out from reference TRBV5-6 and TRBJ2-7, the complete variable domain reads DAGVTQSPTHLIKTRGQQVTLRCSPKSGHDTVSWYQQALGQGPQFIFQYYEEEERQRGNFPDRFSGHQFPNYSSELNVNALLLGDSALYLCASSFHPGQGYEQYFGPGTRLTVT.

V usage is TRBV3-1 (or the pseudogene TRBV3-2) and J usage is TRBJ1-2; D is ambiguous. The CDR3 has 14 amino acids. Germline V gene lookup returns CDR1 LGHDT and CDR2 YNNKEL (reference sequence). Trimming took 4 bases from V and 4 from J, leaving 13 bases between them. CDR3: CASSLGRRAYGYTF. CDR3 sequence (DNA): TGTGCCAGCAGCCTCGGACGGCGAGCCTATGGCTACACCTTC.

V and J are TRBV11-2 and TRBJ2-3; D gene unclear. CDR1 is SGHAT and CDR2 is FQNNGV in the germline V gene. The germline V and J ends were trimmed by 3 bases and 3 bases, with 10 bases remaining between them. CDR3 length: 14 amino acids. The CDR3 bases are TGTGCCAGCAGCTTTTTATTGGAGACAGATACGCAGTATTTT. This sequence encodes CASSFLLETDTQYF. The full variable domain, in which reference TRBV11-2 and TRBJ2-3 provide the parts outside the CDR3, is EAGVAQSPRYKIIEKRQSVAFWCNPISGHATLYWYQQILGQGPKLLIQFQNNGVVDDSQLPKDRFSAERLKGVDSTLKIQPAKLEDSAVYLCASSFLLETDTQYFGPGTRLTVL.

The V and J genes are TRBV10-2 and TRBJ1-2, with TRBD1 identical over 8 bases. V was pared by 6 bases and J by 8 bases, with 8 bases of the junction left unmatched. This CDR3 has 13 amino acids. The germline gives CDR1 WSHSY, CDR2 SAAADI. The CDR3 here is CASRGTGPGGYTF. The CDR3 DNA reads TGCGCCAGCAGGGGGACAGGTCCTGGCGGCTACACCTTC.

The chain has TRBV2 and TRBJ2-6; the match to TRBD2 covers 8 bases. Germline CDR1 reads SNHLY; CDR2 reads FYNNEI. This CDR3 has 17 amino acids. J gave up 4 bases and V 2 bases, and 7 bases lay outside the gene matches. This CDR3 is CASSEPAGGKGANVLTF. In DNA, the CDR3 is TGTGCCAGCAGTGAACCGGCGGGGGGCAAAGGGGCCAACGTCCTGACTTTC.

This clone was seen a single time. This chain uses TRBV5-8 with TRBJ1-5; 7 bases fit TRBD1. J lost 2 bases, V lost 5 bases, and 4 bases had no gene match. The CDR3 contains 14 residues. Germline-derived CDR1 and CDR2 are SGHTS and YDEGEE. The CDR3 nucleotides are TGTGCCAGCAGGAAAGACAGGGGCAATCAGCCCCAGCATTTT. It translates to CASRKDRGNQPQHF.

With regard to this clone: Distinct nucleotide sequences in the sample also encode this CDR3. The CDR3 is CASSLGGSGELFF. CDR3 DNA sequence: TGTGCCAGCAGCTTAGGGGGTTCCGGGGAGCTGTTTTTT. The genes are TRBV7-9 and TRBJ2-2; D remains unclear. CDR1 and CDR2 (germline): SEHNR, FQNEAQ (reference sequence). Deletions cut 1 base from V and 6 bases from J, with 6 bases between. This CDR3 has 13 amino acids.

The rearrangement uses TRBV6-2 or TRBV6-3 and TRBJ1-2; 7 positions match TRBD1. Germline V gene sequence: CDR1 MNHEY, CDR2 SVGEGT. The CDR3 totals 13 residues. Trimming at V came to 5 bases and at J to 3 bases, leaving 3 bases not matched to a gene. In DNA form, the CDR3 reads TGTGCCAGCAGTCAAGACAGGGACTATGGCTACACCTTC. It is translated as CASSQDRDYGYTF.

The chain links TRBV28 to TRBJ1-2; 8 bases are a match to TRBD1. Unmatched junction bases numbered 4, after V lost 4 bases and J lost 3 bases. CDR1 MDHEN and CDR2 SYDVKM come from the germline V gene. There are 14 residues in the CDR3. The CDR3 is CASSSRQGYYGYTF. CDR3 sequence (DNA): TGTGCCAGCAGTTCTCGACAGGGGTACTATGGCTACACCTTC.

The V and J genes are TRBV9 and TRBJ2-1, with D maybe TRBD2 (5 bases). The CDR3 length is 11 residues. Germline V gene data show CDR1 as SGDLS and CDR2 as YYNGEE. The V end was cut by 9 bases, the J end by 7 bases, with 11 bases between. The CDR3 is CATGSPNEQFF. The DNA of the CDR3 is TGTGCCACGGGGAGTCCGAATGAGCAGTTCTTC.

The genes are TRBV7-9 and TRBJ2-5; D is perhaps TRBD1 (5 bases). Germline-derived CDR1 and CDR2 are SEHNR and FQNEAQ (reference sequence). The CDR3 sequence is 13 residues long. V dropped 2 bases and J dropped 5 bases, with 9 bases sitting between them. The CDR3 DNA reads as TGTGCCAGCAGCTTAAAGGGGCTCGAGACCCAGTACTTC. As protein: CASSLKGLETQYF.

This chain links TRBV5-6 with TRBJ2-7, with D perhaps matching TRBD1 or TRBD2 (5 bases each). Germline V gives CDR1 SGHDT, CDR2 YYEEEE. The V end was cut by 4 bases, the J end by 9 bases, with 11 bases between. This CDR3 has 11 residues. CDR3 amino acids: CASSRGVGQYF. DNA of the CDR3: TGTGCCAGCAGCCGAGGGGTTGGGCAGTACTTC.

The chain links TRBV7-9 to TRBJ1-1; a possible D gene is TRBD1 (5 bases). Germline lookup yields CDR1 SEHNR and CDR2 FQNEAQ (reference sequence). The CDR3 sequence is 16 residues long. Between the trimmed V and J ends, which lost 2 bases and 0 bases, there was a span of 13 bases. The CDR3 DNA follows: TGTGCCAGCAGCTTACGTAGGGGCTTACTGAACACTGAAGCTTTCTTT. It is translated as CASSLRRGLLNTEAFF.

Concerning this clone: The same CDR3 also results from other DNA sequences found in this sample. The CDR3 bases are TGCAGCGTAGAGAGGAATGAGCAGTTCTTC. It translates to CSVERNEQFF. V gene TRBV29-1 combines with J gene TRBJ2-1; D gene ambiguous. In germline, CDR1 is SQVTM, CDR2 ANQGSEA. V was shortened by 6 bases and J by 7 bases, with 7 bases between the two germline ends. The CDR3 is made up of 10 amino acids.

The chain couples TRBV5-1 to TRBJ1-1; D unresolved. V shed 2 bases and J shed 4 bases, with 12 bases lying between them. CDR3 length: 14 residues. Germline CDR1 SGHRS, CDR2 YFSETQ. CDR3 DNA sequence: TGCGCCAGCAGCTTTGGTGCCGTCGGCACTGAAGCTTTCTTT. Residues: CASSFGAVGTEAFF.

This chain uses TRBV5-1 with TRBJ2-5; D possibly corresponds to TRBD2 (5 bases). Trimming removed 0 bases at V and 2 bases at J, with 8 bases between. Per the germline V gene, CDR1 is SGHRS and CDR2 is YFSETQ. The CDR3 length is 14 residues. DNA for the CDR3: TGCGCCAGCAGCTTGGGGACTTCGCAAGAGACCCAGTACTTC. Its translation is CASSLGTSQETQYF.

Regarding this clone: Other DNA sequences in this sample translate to the same CDR3. V and J are TRBV12-3 or TRBV12-4 and TRBJ2-5, with D unclear. The V end was cut by 1 base, the J end by 2 bases, with 5 bases between. The CDR3 consists of 13 residues. CDR3 region: CASSLGQQETQYF. CDR3 nucleotides: TGTGCCAGCAGTTTAGGGCAGCAAGAGACCCAGTACTTC.

This clone was detected only once. The V call is TRBV27, the J call TRBJ2-7; no firm D call. CDR3 length: 13 amino acids. V lost 2 bases, J lost 4 bases, and 9 bases lay in between. Looked up from germline, CDR1 is MNHEY and CDR2 is SMNVEV (reference sequence). In DNA form, the CDR3 reads TGTGCCAGCAGTTTAAGGCAGGATTACGAGCAGTACTTC. This gives the protein CASSLRQDYEQYF.